The 25 T cell receptor beta chains given below trace back to one sample, sequenced in a study of blood T cell repertoires in COVID-19. Assay: immunoSEQ multiplex PCR; the TCRdb copy retains only in-frame clones and omits some. The sample has under 150,000 clones, around 80% seen once. Sequenced input: peripheral blood. Source of these receptors: a man in his sixties with acute or convalescent COVID-19.

A few counts support this clone. The rearrangement joins TRBV11-2 to TRBJ2-7; the D gene is possibly TRBD1 (5 bases). CDR1 and CDR2 (germline): SGHAT, FQNNGV. V was clipped by 5 bases and J by 7 bases, with 9 bases between them. The CDR3 runs 11 residues. The CDR3 DNA reads TGTGCCAGCAGCCAAGGGGTGGAGCAGTACTTC. This sequence encodes CASSQGVEQYF.

This clone has only one observation. J is TRBJ2-3 and V is TRBV3-1 (or the pseudogene TRBV3-2); 9 bases line up with TRBD2. Germline V CDR1 and CDR2: LGHDT, YNNKEL (reference sequence). The V gene end was trimmed by 4 bases and the J gene end by 4 bases; junction bases not matched to a gene: 15. This CDR3 has 18 amino acids. CDR3 in DNA: TGTGCCAGCAGCCTAAGACGGCTAGCGGGACTTAGTGCAGATACGCAGTATTTT. Its protein product is CASSLRRLAGLSADTQYF.

This clone has a handful of counts. V usage is TRBV28 and J usage is TRBJ2-2; TRBD1 aligns across 11 bases. In germline, CDR1 is MDHEN, CDR2 SYDVKM. The CDR3 has 16 residues. Unmatched junction bases numbered 5, after V lost 4 bases and J lost 4 bases. For the CDR3, the DNA is TGTGCCAGCAGTTCAAGGACAGGGGGCGGCACCGGGGAGCTGTTTTTT. Its translation is CASSSRTGGGTGELFF. Looking up the rest from reference TRBV28 and TRBJ2-2 gives the full variable domain: DVKVTQSSRYLVKRTGEKVFLECVQDMDHENMFWYRQDPGLGLRLIYFSYDVKMKEKGDIPEGYSVSREKKERFSLILESASTNQTSMYLCASSSRTGGGTGELFFGEGSRLTVL.

Only a few counts were recorded for this clone. The gene calls are TRBV27 and TRBJ1-6; 11 bases fit TRBD1. Germline V gene sequence: CDR1 MNHEY, CDR2 SMNVEV (reference sequence). The CDR3 sequence is 14 residues long. Germline trimming cut 5 bases from V and 10 bases from J; bases unmatched to any gene: 4. CDR3 DNA sequence: TGTGCCAGCAGTCTCGGGACAGGGGGGTCACCCCTCCACTTT. It encodes CASSLGTGGSPLHF.

On this clone itself: At one end the junction does not follow the germline gene, possibly because of a read error. The chain carries TRBV4-1 and TRBJ2-7; 10 bases match TRBD2. Germline CDR1 reads MGHRA; CDR2 reads YSYEKL. The CDR3 sequence is 13 residues long. CDR3 DNA: TGCGCCAGCAGCCAAGATCAAGGGACTAGCGCTATCTTC. It yields the protein CASSQDQGTSAIF.

The J gene is TRBJ1-2, the V gene TRBV18; 11 bases line up with TRBD1. Per germline, CDR1 KGHSH and CDR2 LQKENI. The CDR3 runs to 14 residues. V was clipped by 3 bases and J by 3 bases; unmatched bases: 0. DNA of the CDR3: TGTGCCAGCTCACCGGACAGGGGGCACTATGGCTACACCTTC. Protein sequence: CASSPDRGHYGYTF.

This chain links TRBV9 with TRBJ2-7; 10 bases fit TRBD1. V was clipped by 0 bases and J by 5 bases; unmatched bases: 8. CDR3 length: 16 residues. Germline lookup yields CDR1 SGDLS and CDR2 YYNGEE. In nucleotides, the CDR3 is TGTGCCAGCAGCGTAGGACCCGGGACAGGGGCCAACGAGCAGTACTTC. It encodes CASSVGPGTGANEQYF.

This sequence joins TRBV28 and TRBJ2-1, with 7 bases fitting TRBD2. The trim removed 6 bases at V and 6 bases at J, leaving 8 bases unmatched. This CDR3 spans 14 amino acids. Germline V lookup: CDR1 MDHEN, CDR2 SYDVKM. The CDR3 region is CASSSQRTSNEQFF. The DNA of the CDR3 is TGTGCCAGCAGCTCCCAGAGGACTAGCAATGAGCAGTTCTTC.

This clone was observed once. The J gene is TRBJ2-3, the V gene TRBV3-1 (or the pseudogene TRBV3-2), with D tentatively TRBD2 (6 bases). CDR1 is LGHDT, CDR2 YNNKEL, per germline (reference sequence). Trimming took off 1 base at V and 4 bases at J, with 12 bases between the two ends. The CDR3 loop spans 15 amino acids. The CDR3 is CASSQGAGGSDTQYF. The CDR3 coding sequence is TGTGCCAGCAGCCAAGGGGCTGGGGGGTCAGATACGCAGTATTTT.

The chain employs TRBV7-9 and TRBJ2-7, with 7 bases lining up with TRBD1. Germline V gene data show CDR1 as SEHNR and CDR2 as FQNEAQ (reference sequence). The CDR3 extends over 16 amino acids. V lost 5 bases to trimming and J lost 0 bases; unmatched junction nucleotides: 10. Here the CDR3 reads CASSIYRGSSSYEQYF. The DNA of the CDR3 is TGTGCCAGCAGCATCTACAGGGGAAGCAGCTCCTACGAGCAGTACTTC. Full variable domain (rest looked up from reference TRBV7-9 and TRBJ2-7): DTGVSQNPRHKITKRGQNVTFRCDPISEHNRLYWYRQTLGQGPEFLTYFQNEAQLEKSRLLSDRFSAERPKGSFSTLEIQRTEQGDSAMYLCASSIYRGSSSYEQYFGPGTRLTVT.

This chain links TRBV9 with TRBJ2-2, with D maybe TRBD2 (6 bases). The germline gives CDR1 SGDLS, CDR2 YYNGEE. The CDR3 is 16 amino acids. The V gene lost 1 base and the J gene lost 0 bases, with 10 bases spanning the gap. DNA of the CDR3: TGTGCCAGCAGCGTATCGGGACTTTCGAACACCGGGGAGCTGTTTTTT. This codes for CASSVSGLSNTGELFF.

This sequence joins TRBV7-2 and TRBJ2-3; 10 nucleotides match TRBD2. This CDR3 contains 17 residues. V dropped 5 bases and J dropped 3; count of bases not matched to a gene: 11. CDR1 is SGHTA and CDR2 is FQGNSA in the germline V gene. Here the CDR3 DNA reads TGTGCCAGCAGCCCTTTCCCGGGACTAGCGTCAACAGATACGCAGTATTTT. Translating gives CASSPFPGLASTDTQYF.

The chain uses TRBV6-6 and TRBJ1-1; weak D call: TRBD1 (6 bases). Trimming removed 2 bases from V and 5 bases from J, with 12 bases in between. The CDR3 has 14 amino acids. Germline lookup yields CDR1 MNHNY and CDR2 SVGAGI (reference sequence). CDR3 region: CASSYHTRGTEAFF. The CDR3 nucleotides read TGTGCCAGCAGTTACCACACGAGGGGGACTGAAGCTTTCTTT.

The chain joins TRBV7-2 to TRBJ1-2; tentative D call: TRBD1 (6 bases). The ends were cut back, 3 bases at V and 4 bases at J, with 18 bases in the middle. The CDR3 runs to 16 residues. Germline lookup yields CDR1 SGHTA and CDR2 FQGNSA. DNA of the CDR3: TGTGCCAGCAGCTTCCAGGGGAGCCCAACCGGCTATGGCTACACCTTC. Its translation: CASSFQGSPTGYGYTF.

This chain joins TRBV6-2 or TRBV6-3 and TRBJ2-1; TRBD1 aligns across 11 bases. V trimming: 6 bases; J trimming: 15 bases; junction bases outside the gene matches: 7. The germline V gene encodes CDR1 MNHEY and CDR2 SVGEGT. The CDR3 sequence is 12 residues long. CDR3 in amino acids: CASSPGTGGPFF. In nucleotides, the CDR3 is TGTGCCAGCAGCCCCGGGACAGGGGGACCGTTCTTC.

The J gene is TRBJ1-2, the V gene TRBV7-2; TRBD1 matches at 7 bases. The CDR3 is made up of 15 amino acids. V gave up 1 base and J gave up 7 bases; unmatched junction bases: 9. Germline-derived CDR1 and CDR2 are SGHTA and FQGNSA. Written as DNA, the CDR3 is TGTGCCAGCAGCTTAGATGCTAGGACAGGTGGTGGCTACACCTTC. It encodes CASSLDARTGGGYTF.

The V call is TRBV28, the J call TRBJ2-6; D is unresolved. The CDR3 extends over 20 amino acids. Germline V gene lookup returns CDR1 MDHEN and CDR2 SYDVKM. V gave up 5 bases and J gave up 0 bases, with 23 bases separating them. The CDR3 DNA reads TGTGCCAGCAGTAACCTCCTGGAAGCCGAGGTGTTCTCTGGGGCCAACGTCCTGACTTTC. Translation: CASSNLLEAEVFSGANVLTF.

This clone rates as medium-sized. This rearrangement joins TRBV27 to TRBJ2-7; TRBD1 aligns across 12 bases. J gave up 4 bases and V 3 bases, and 1 base lay outside the gene matches. The V gene's germline CDR1 is MNHEY and CDR2 SMNVEV (reference sequence). The CDR3 spans 14 residues. This CDR3 reads CASSLGQGAYEQYF. The CDR3 DNA is TGTGCCAGCAGTTTGGGACAGGGGGCGTACGAGCAGTACTTC.

This chain uses TRBV9 with TRBJ2-5; 8 nucleotides agree with TRBD2. V trimming: 0 bases; J trimming: 4 bases; junction bases outside the gene matches: 5. CDR1 and CDR2 from the germline V gene are SGDLS and YYNGEE. The CDR3 has 15 amino acids. CDR3 coding DNA: TGTGCCAGCAGCGTAGCGGGACTAGGAGGAGAGACCCAGTACTTC. It codes for CASSVAGLGGETQYF.

This chain uses TRBV3-1 (or the pseudogene TRBV3-2) with TRBJ1-6; 9 bases fit TRBD1. Germline CDR1 reads LGHDT; CDR2 reads YNNKEL (reference sequence). The CDR3 has 13 amino acids. V lost 10 bases to trimming and J lost 6 bases; unmatched junction nucleotides: 4. In DNA form, the CDR3 reads TGTGCCACTCGGGACAGGGTTAATTCACCCCTCCACTTT. It is translated as CATRDRVNSPLHF.

This clone appeared a few times. The chain employs TRBV10-3 and TRBJ2-3, with 9 bases fitting TRBD2. The germline gives CDR1 ENHRY, CDR2 SYGVKD. The CDR3 covers 18 residues. Losses at the gene ends were 4 bases for V and 0 bases for J; bases not matched to a gene: 11. The CDR3 sequence: CAISAGRLAVASTDTQYF. CDR3 bases: TGTGCCATCAGTGCCGGCCGACTAGCGGTGGCTAGCACAGATACGCAGTATTTT.

The genes are TRBV19 and TRBJ2-2; 8 bases agree with TRBD1. Germline values: CDR1 LNHDA, CDR2 SQIVND (reference sequence). V gave up 5 bases and J gave up 1 base; unmatched junction bases: 3. The length of the CDR3 is 15 residues. CDR3 loop: CASSPGQVNTGELFF. The CDR3 region has the DNA TGTGCCAGTAGTCCGGGACAGGTGAACACCGGGGAGCTGTTTTTT.

The chain joins TRBV6-2 or TRBV6-3 to TRBJ2-7, with 13 bases identical to TRBD2. The CDR3 consists of 16 residues. Per germline, CDR1 MNHEY and CDR2 SVGEGT. Unmatched junction bases numbered 10, after V lost 4 bases and J lost 7 bases. In DNA form, the CDR3 reads TGTGCCAGCAGTTGGACTAGCGGGAGCCTCAAAGGAGAGCAGTACTTC. Translating it yields CASSWTSGSLKGEQYF.

The rearrangement joins TRBV5-1 to TRBJ1-2; unclear D gene. Germline assignment: CDR1 SGHRS and CDR2 YFSETQ. Deletions cut 0 bases from V and 6 bases from J, with 12 bases between. The CDR3 loop spans 14 amino acids. CDR3 protein: CASSLGALHDGYTF. The CDR3 DNA reads as TGCGCCAGCAGCTTGGGGGCACTTCACGATGGCTACACCTTC.

This clone was picked up a small number of times. The J gene is TRBJ1-2, the V gene TRBV24-1; D is unclear. V gave up 3 bases and J gave up 1 base, with 5 bases separating them. Germline V gives CDR1 KGHDR, CDR2 SFDVKD. The CDR3 contains 13 residues. The CDR3 loop reads CATSDQDNYGYTF. CDR3 bases: TGTGCCACCAGTGATCAGGATAACTATGGCTACACCTTC.